This passage covers 13 T cell receptor beta chains from one sample sequenced in a study of control samples from healthy donors and cancer patients. Method: immunoSEQ multiplex PCR; TCRdb's copy keeps in-frame clones and lacks some. This repertoire shows roughly 220,000 clones, 85% to 95% found once; its top ten account for approximately 1.4%. Sequencing used blood. Receptors originate from a man over 45 in good health.

This chain uses TRBV5-4 with TRBJ2-7; possible D gene TRBD2, 5 bases. CDR1 SGHNT and CDR2 YYREEE come from the germline V gene (reference sequence). This CDR3 has 13 residues. Trimming cost V 4 bases and J 5 bases, with 13 bases left between them. The CDR3 protein is CASSQASGNEQYV. CDR3 sequence (DNA): TGTGCCAGCAGCCAGGCGTCGGGGAACGAGCAGTACGTC.

This chain joins TRBV19 and TRBJ2-2, with a weak D call TRBD2 (6 bases). The CDR3 sequence is 16 residues long. Germline loops: CDR1 LNHDA, CDR2 SQIVND (reference sequence). With 5 bases removed from V and 8 bases from J, the gap between germline ends came to 21 bases. The CDR3 nucleotides are TGTGCCAGTAGTCTGGAGGGAAGAGACCACCGTGGGGAGCTGTTTTTT. This encodes CASSLEGRDHRGELFF.

The chain carries TRBV4-3 and TRBJ2-7, with a possible D match to TRBD1 (6 bases). The CDR3 runs to 14 residues. Germline CDR1 reads LGHNA; CDR2 reads YSLEER. Trimming left V 0 bases short and J 6 bases short, with 12 bases between. CDR3 amino acids: CASSQEDRPGEQYF. CDR3 sequence (DNA): TGCGCCAGCAGCCAAGAAGACAGGCCCGGCGAGCAGTACTTC.

The chain has TRBV9 and TRBJ1-1; TRBD1 matches at 8 bases. In germline, CDR1 is SGDLS, CDR2 YYNGEE. The CDR3 extends over 15 amino acids. The V segment lost 3 bases and the J segment 6 bases; nucleotides outside the gene matches: 10. The CDR3 here is CASSARGQAMPEAFF. The CDR3 DNA sequence: TGTGCCAGCAGCGCGCGGGGACAGGCGATGCCTGAAGCTTTCTTT.

The V gene is TRBV2, the J gene TRBJ2-7; 9 bases align to TRBD1. In germline, CDR1 is SNHLY, CDR2 FYNNEI. This CDR3 contains 14 residues. V lost 10 bases to trimming and J lost 3 bases; unmatched junction nucleotides: 10. The DNA of the CDR3 is TGTGCCACCGTTCCGGACAGGGGCAACTACGAGCAGTACTTC. Residues: CATVPDRGNYEQYF.

The chain employs TRBV10-3 and TRBJ1-1; maybe TRBD1 (5 bases). The V end was cut by 3 bases, the J end by 3 bases, with 11 bases between. The CDR3 totals 14 residues. Germline CDR1 and CDR2: ENHRY and SYGVKD. CDR3 amino acids: CAISDPGKDTEAFF. Here the CDR3 DNA reads TGTGCCATCAGTGACCCAGGGAAGGACACTGAAGCTTTCTTT.

The gene calls are TRBV2 and TRBJ2-7; D is perhaps TRBD1 (5 bases). Trimming removed 2 bases from V and 2 bases from J, with 10 bases in between. This CDR3 has 14 amino acids. The germline CDR1 and CDR2 sequences are SNHLY and FYNNEI. CDR3 sequence: CASSEQGSAYEQYF. In DNA, the CDR3 is TGTGCCAGCAGTGAACAGGGATCGGCCTACGAGCAGTACTTC.

This rearrangement joins TRBV20-1 to TRBJ1-1; D may be TRBD1 (6 bases). The CDR3 loop spans 12 amino acids. With 6 bases removed from V and 4 bases from J, the gap between germline ends came to 12 bases. In germline, CDR1 is DFQATT, CDR2 SNEGSKA (reference sequence). CDR3 DNA sequence: TGCAGTGCGAGTAGAGGGGGCACTGAAGCTTTCTTT. Translating it yields CSASRGGTEAFF.

The chain couples TRBV20-1 to TRBJ1-2, with TRBD1 matching over 7 bases. V dropped 3 bases and J dropped 4; count of bases not matched to a gene: 8. The germline gives CDR1 DFQATT, CDR2 SNEGSKA (reference sequence). This CDR3 contains 14 residues. The CDR3 sequence is CSASGAGGSYGYTF. The CDR3 nucleotides read TGCAGTGCTAGTGGCGCAGGGGGATCCTATGGCTACACCTTC.

This chain joins TRBV4-1 and TRBJ1-6, with 8 positions matching TRBD1. The CDR3 consists of 17 residues. Looked up from germline, CDR1 is MGHRA and CDR2 is YSYEKL. J lost 6 bases, V lost 4 bases, and 11 bases had no gene match. For the CDR3, the DNA is TGCGCCAGCAGCCCTTCTCCAGGGGGCTCAATTAATTCACCCCTCCACTTT. Amino acids: CASSPSPGGSINSPLHF.

The chain links TRBV30 to TRBJ2-1; D gene ambiguous. The CDR3 length is 12 residues. Germline V gene sequence: CDR1 GTSNPN, CDR2 SVGIG (reference sequence). The V end lost 4 bases, the J end lost 2 bases, and 6 bases lay between the germline ends. The CDR3 is CAWTVTYNEQFF. The CDR3 nucleotides are TGTGCCTGGACAGTAACCTACAATGAGCAGTTCTTC.

The rearrangement links TRBV16 to TRBJ1-2; D perhaps matches TRBD1 (6 bases). The V and J ends lost 4 bases and 6 bases respectively, with 6 bases between them. Germline CDR1 KGHSY, CDR2 FQNENV. This CDR3 region has 11 residues. CDR3 sequence reads: CASSPGDGYTF. CDR3 nucleotide sequence: TGTGCCAGCAGCCCAGGGGATGGCTACACCTTC.

The chain couples TRBV4-1 to TRBJ1-6, with D possibly TRBD1 on 6 matching bases. Germline V lookup: CDR1 MGHRA, CDR2 YSYEKL. The CDR3 consists of 13 residues. The CDR3 sequence is CAAGAPYNSPLHF. DNA of the CDR3: TGCGCTGCGGGGGCCCCCTATAATTCACCCCTCCACTTT.